One sample yielded the 8 T cell receptor beta chains listed below, sequenced in a study of siplizumab effects on memory and regulatory T cells. Method: immunoSEQ multiplex PCR; TCRdb's copy keeps in-frame clones and lacks some. The data contain around 61,000 clones, approximately 97% of them singletons. Sequencing was done on a sample of naive CD8+ T cells sorted from blood. The source is a human donor in good health.

J is TRBJ2-3 and V is TRBV5-1, with D hard to call. Germline V gene lookup returns CDR1 SGHRS and CDR2 YFSETQ. The CDR3 extends over 15 amino acids. Trimming took 0 bases from V and 2 from J, leaving 10 bases between them. CDR3 bases: TGCGCCAGCAGCTTGGAGTCAGCTCTCACAGATACGCAGTATTTT. Its protein is CASSLESALTDTQYF.

This clone was found once. The chain carries TRBV28 and TRBJ2-5; TRBD2 agrees at 9 bases. V shed 3 bases and J 0 bases; nucleotides not matched to a gene: 5. CDR1 and CDR2 from the germline V gene are MDHEN and SYDVKM. This CDR3 spans 16 amino acids. The CDR3 nucleotides read TGTGCCAGCAGTTTCGGGGCGGGAGGGTACCAAGAGACCCAGTACTTC. This sequence encodes CASSFGAGGYQETQYF.

This clone was detected a few times. The rearrangement joins TRBV27 to TRBJ1-2, with unresolved D. V lost 0 bases, J lost 4 bases, and 9 bases lay in between. The CDR3 spans 14 residues. Germline values: CDR1 MNHEY, CDR2 SMNVEV (reference sequence). CDR3 in DNA: TGTGCCAGCAGTTTATCGGCCAGTGGCTATGGCTACACCTTC. Its translation is CASSLSASGYGYTF.

This sequence joins TRBV5-1 and TRBJ2-7, with 7 positions matching TRBD2. The germline V gene encodes CDR1 SGHRS and CDR2 YFSETQ. The CDR3 is 16 residues long. Unmatched junction bases numbered 17, after V lost 4 bases and J lost 7 bases. DNA of the CDR3: TGCGCCAGCAGCCTGGAGGTGGGAGGAGGAGCGGGAGAGCAGTACTTC. This codes for CASSLEVGGGAGEQYF.

The chain uses TRBV9 and TRBJ2-1; no firm D call. Looked up from germline, CDR1 is SGDLS and CDR2 is YYNGEE. V was shortened by 4 bases and J by 4 bases, with 6 bases between the two germline ends. The CDR3 loop spans 12 amino acids. Here the CDR3 DNA reads TGTGCCAGCAGCCTTGGTTACAATGAGCAGTTCTTC. It yields the protein CASSLGYNEQFF. The complete variable domain, with remaining parts taken from reference TRBV9 and TRBJ2-1, reads DSGVTQTPKHLITATGQRVTLRCSPRSGDLSVYWYQQSLDQGLQFLIQYYNGEERAKGNILERFSAQQFPDLHSELNLSSLELGDSALYFCASSLGYNEQFFGPGTRLTVL.

The gene calls are TRBV11-1 and TRBJ1-4; 10 bases agree with TRBD1. Trimming at V came to 5 bases and at J to 8 bases, leaving 5 bases not matched to a gene. The CDR3 runs 14 residues. Looked up from germline, CDR1 is SGHAT and CDR2 is FQDESV (reference sequence). CDR3 sequence (DNA): TGTGCCAGCAGCCACGGGACAGGGGAAGAAAAACTGTTTTTT. Its protein is CASSHGTGEEKLFF.

This sequence joins TRBV27 and TRBJ2-1; D perhaps matches TRBD1 (6 bases). Trimming took off 7 bases at V and 0 bases at J, with 16 bases between the two ends. This CDR3 contains 16 residues. Germline CDR1 reads MNHEY; CDR2 reads SMNVEV (reference sequence). DNA of the CDR3: TGTGCCAGCACTCGGACAGTCGGGTTCTCCTACAATGAGCAGTTCTTC. Translating gives CASTRTVGFSYNEQFF.

The CDR3 region has the DNA TGTGCCAGCAGCTTCCGGACGGGCCACGGAGGCTACACCTTC. Translating it yields CASSFRTGHGGYTF. The chain uses TRBV11-3 and TRBJ1-2; unclear D gene. The CDR3 sequence is 14 residues long. Germline V gives CDR1 SGHNT, CDR2 YENEEA. The V end lost 3 bases, the J end lost 8 bases, and 16 bases lay between the germline ends.